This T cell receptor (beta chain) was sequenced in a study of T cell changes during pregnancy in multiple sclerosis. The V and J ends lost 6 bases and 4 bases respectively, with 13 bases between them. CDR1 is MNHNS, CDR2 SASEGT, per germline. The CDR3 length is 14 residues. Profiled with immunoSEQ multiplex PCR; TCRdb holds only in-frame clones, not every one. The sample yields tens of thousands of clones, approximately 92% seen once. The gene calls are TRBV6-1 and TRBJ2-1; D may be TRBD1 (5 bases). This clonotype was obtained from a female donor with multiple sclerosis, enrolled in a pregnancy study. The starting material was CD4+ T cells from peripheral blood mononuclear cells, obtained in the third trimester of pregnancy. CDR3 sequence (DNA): TGTGCCAGCAGGGCTGGACACCTATACAATGAGCAGTTCTTC. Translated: CASRAGHLYNEQFF.